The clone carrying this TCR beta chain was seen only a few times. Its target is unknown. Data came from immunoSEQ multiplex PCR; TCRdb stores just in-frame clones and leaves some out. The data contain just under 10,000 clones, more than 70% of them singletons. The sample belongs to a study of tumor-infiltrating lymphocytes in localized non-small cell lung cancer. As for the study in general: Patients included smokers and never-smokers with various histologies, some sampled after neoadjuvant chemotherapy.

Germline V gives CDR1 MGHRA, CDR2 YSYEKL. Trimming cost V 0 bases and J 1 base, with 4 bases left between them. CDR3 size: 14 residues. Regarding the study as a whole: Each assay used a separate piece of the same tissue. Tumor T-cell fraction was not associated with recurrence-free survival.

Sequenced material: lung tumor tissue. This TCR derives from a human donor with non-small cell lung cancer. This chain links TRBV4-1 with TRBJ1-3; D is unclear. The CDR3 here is CASSQDESGNTIYF. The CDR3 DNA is TGCGCCAGCAGCCAAGACGAGTCTGGAAACACCATATATTTT.